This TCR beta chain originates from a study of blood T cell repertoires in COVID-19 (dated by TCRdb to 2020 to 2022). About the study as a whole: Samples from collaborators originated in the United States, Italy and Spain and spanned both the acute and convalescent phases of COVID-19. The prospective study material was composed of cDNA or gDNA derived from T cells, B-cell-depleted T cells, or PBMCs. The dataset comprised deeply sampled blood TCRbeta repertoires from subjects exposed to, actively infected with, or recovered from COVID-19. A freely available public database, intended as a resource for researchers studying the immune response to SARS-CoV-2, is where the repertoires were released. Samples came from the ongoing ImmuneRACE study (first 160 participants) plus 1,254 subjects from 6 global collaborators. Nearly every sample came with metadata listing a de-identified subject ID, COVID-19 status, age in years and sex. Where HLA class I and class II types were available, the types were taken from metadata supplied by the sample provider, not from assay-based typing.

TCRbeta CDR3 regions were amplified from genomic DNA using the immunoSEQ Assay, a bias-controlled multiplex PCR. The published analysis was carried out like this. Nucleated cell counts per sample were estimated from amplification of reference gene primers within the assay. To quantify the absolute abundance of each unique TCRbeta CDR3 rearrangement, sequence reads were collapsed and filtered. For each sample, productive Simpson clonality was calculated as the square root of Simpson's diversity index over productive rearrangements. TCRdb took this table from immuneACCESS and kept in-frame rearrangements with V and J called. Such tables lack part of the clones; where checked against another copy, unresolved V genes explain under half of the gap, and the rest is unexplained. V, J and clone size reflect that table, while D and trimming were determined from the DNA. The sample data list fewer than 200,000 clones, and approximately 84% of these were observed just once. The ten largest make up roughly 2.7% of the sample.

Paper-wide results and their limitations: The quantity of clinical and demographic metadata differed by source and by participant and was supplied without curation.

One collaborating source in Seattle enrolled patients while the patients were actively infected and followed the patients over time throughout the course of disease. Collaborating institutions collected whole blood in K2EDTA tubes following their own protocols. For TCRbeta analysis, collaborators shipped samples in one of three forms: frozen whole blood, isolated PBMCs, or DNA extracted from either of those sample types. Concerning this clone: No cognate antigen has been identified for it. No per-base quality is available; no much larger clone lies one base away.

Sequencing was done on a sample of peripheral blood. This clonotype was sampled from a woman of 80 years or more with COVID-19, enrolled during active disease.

Here the CDR3 is given as CASSELGVQETQYF. The bases read TGTGCCAGCAGTGAACTGGGAGTTCAAGAGACCCAGTACTTC. Recombination connected TRBV6-1 to TRBJ2-5; matching of 5 bases hints at TRBD2 as the D gene. The V end loses 2 bases and the J end loses 2 bases, and a stretch of 9 bases separates them. The CDR3, cysteine through phenylalanine, is 14 amino acids long. The sequence is cut down to CDR3 DNA, 42 bases in frame from base 1. The germline V gene encodes CDR1 MNHNS and CDR2 SASEGT.